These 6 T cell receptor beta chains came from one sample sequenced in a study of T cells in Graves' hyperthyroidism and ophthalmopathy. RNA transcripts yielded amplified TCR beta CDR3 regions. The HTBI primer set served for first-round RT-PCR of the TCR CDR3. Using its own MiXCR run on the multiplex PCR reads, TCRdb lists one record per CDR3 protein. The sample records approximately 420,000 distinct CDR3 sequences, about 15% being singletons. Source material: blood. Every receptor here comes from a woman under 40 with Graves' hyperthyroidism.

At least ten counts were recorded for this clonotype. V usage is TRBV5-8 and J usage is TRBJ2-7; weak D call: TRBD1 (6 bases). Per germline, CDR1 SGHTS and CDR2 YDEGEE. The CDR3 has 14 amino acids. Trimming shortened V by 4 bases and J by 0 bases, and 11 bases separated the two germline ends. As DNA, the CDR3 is TGTGCCAGCAGCCAAAGACAGGTCTCCTACGAGCAGTACTTC. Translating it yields CASSQRQVSYEQYF.

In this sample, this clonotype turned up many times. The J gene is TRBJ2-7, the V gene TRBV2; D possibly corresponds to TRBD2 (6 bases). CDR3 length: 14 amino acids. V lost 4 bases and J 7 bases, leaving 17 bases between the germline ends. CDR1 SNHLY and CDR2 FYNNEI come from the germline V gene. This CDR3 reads CASSGTRGGGEQYF. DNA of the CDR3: TGTGCCAGCAGTGGGACGCGGGGCGGTGGGGAGCAGTACTTC.

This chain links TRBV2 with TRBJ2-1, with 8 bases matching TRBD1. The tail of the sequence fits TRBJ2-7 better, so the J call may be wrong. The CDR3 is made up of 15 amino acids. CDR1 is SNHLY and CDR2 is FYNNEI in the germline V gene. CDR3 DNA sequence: TGTGCCAGCAGTGTAGGACAGGGACCTTACAATGAGCAGTACTTC. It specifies CASSVGQGPYNEQYF.

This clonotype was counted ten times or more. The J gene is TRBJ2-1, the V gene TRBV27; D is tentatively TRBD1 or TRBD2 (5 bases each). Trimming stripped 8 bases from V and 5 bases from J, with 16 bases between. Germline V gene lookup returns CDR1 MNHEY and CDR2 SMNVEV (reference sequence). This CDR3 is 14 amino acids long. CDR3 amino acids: CASGPQGRDNEQFF. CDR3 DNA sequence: TGTGCCAGCGGTCCTCAGGGACGGGACAATGAGCAGTTCTTC.

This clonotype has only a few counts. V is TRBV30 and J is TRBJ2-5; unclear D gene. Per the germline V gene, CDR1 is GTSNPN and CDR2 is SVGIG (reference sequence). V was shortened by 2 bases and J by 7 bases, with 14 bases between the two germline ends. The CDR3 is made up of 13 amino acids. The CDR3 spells CAWSPRALGTQYF. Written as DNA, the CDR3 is TGTGCCTGGAGTCCCCGGGCGTTGGGGACCCAGTACTTC.

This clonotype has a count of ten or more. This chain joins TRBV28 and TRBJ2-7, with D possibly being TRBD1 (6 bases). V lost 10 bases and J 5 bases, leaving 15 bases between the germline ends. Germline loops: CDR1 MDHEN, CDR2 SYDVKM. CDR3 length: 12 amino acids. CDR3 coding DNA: TGTGCCACCAGGGGCCTCGTAAACGAGCAGTACTTC. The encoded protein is CATRGLVNEQYF. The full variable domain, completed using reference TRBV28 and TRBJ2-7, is DVKVTQSSRYLVKRTGEKVFLECVQDMDHENMFWYRQDPGLGLRLIYFSYDVKMKEKGDIPEGYSVSREKKERFSLILESASTNQTSMYLCATRGLVNEQYFGPGTRLTVT.